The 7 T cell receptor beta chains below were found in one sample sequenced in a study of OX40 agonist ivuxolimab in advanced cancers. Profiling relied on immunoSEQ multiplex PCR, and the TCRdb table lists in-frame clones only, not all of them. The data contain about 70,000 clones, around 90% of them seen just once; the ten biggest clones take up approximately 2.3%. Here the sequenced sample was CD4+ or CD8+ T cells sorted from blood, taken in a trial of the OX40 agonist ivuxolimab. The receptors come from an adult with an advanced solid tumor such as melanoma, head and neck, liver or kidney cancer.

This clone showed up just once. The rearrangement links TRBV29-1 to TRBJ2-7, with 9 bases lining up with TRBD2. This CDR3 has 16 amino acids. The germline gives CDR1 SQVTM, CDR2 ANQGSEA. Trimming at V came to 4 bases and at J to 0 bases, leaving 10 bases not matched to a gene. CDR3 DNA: TGCAGCGTTGGAAAGGGACATAGCGGGGGCTCCTACGAGCAGTACTTC. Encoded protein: CSVGKGHSGGSYEQYF.

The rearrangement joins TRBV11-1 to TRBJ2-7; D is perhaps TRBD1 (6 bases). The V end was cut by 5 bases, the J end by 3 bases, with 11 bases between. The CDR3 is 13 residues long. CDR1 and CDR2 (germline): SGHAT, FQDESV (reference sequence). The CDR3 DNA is TGTGCCAGCAGCGAAGGACAGTTCTACGAGCAGTACTTC. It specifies CASSEGQFYEQYF.

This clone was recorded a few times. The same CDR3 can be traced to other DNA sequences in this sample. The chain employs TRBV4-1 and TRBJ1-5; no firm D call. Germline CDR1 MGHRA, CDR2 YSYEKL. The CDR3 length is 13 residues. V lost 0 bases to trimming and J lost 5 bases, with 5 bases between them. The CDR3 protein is CASSQDGYQPQHF. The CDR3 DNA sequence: TGCGCCAGCAGCCAAGATGGGTATCAGCCCCAGCATTTT.

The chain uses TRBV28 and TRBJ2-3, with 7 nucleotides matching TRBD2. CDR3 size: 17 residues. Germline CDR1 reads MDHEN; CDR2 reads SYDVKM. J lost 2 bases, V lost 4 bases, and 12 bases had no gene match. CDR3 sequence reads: CASSSQPGGLATDTQYF. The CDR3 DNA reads TGTGCCAGCAGTTCTCAACCGGGGGGACTTGCCACAGATACGCAGTATTTT.

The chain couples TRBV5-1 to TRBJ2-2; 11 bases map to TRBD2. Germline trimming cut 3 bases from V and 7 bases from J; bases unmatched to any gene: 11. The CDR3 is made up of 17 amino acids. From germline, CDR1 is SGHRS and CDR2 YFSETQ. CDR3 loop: CASSSWGLAGGDGELFF. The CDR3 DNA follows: TGCGCCAGCAGCTCCTGGGGGCTAGCGGGAGGCGACGGGGAGCTGTTTTTT.

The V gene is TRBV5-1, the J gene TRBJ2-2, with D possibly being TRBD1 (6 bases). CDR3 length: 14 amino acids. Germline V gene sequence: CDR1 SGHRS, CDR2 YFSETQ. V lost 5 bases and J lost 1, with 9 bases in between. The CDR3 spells CASRRQENTGELFF. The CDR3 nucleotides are TGCGCCAGCAGGAGACAGGAGAACACCGGGGAGCTGTTTTTT. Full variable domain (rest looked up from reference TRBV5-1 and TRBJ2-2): KAGVTQTPRYLIKTRGQQVTLSCSPISGHRSVSWYQQTPGQGLQFLFEYFSETQRNKGNFPGRFSGRQFSNSRSEMNVSTLELGDSALYLCASRRQENTGELFFGEGSRLTVL.

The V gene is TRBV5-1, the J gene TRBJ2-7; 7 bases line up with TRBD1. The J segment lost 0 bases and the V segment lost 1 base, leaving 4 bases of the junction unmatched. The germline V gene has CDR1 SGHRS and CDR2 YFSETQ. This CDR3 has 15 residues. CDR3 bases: TGCGCCAGCAGCTTGAAAGGGACAGACTCCTACGAGCAGTACTTC. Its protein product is CASSLKGTDSYEQYF.